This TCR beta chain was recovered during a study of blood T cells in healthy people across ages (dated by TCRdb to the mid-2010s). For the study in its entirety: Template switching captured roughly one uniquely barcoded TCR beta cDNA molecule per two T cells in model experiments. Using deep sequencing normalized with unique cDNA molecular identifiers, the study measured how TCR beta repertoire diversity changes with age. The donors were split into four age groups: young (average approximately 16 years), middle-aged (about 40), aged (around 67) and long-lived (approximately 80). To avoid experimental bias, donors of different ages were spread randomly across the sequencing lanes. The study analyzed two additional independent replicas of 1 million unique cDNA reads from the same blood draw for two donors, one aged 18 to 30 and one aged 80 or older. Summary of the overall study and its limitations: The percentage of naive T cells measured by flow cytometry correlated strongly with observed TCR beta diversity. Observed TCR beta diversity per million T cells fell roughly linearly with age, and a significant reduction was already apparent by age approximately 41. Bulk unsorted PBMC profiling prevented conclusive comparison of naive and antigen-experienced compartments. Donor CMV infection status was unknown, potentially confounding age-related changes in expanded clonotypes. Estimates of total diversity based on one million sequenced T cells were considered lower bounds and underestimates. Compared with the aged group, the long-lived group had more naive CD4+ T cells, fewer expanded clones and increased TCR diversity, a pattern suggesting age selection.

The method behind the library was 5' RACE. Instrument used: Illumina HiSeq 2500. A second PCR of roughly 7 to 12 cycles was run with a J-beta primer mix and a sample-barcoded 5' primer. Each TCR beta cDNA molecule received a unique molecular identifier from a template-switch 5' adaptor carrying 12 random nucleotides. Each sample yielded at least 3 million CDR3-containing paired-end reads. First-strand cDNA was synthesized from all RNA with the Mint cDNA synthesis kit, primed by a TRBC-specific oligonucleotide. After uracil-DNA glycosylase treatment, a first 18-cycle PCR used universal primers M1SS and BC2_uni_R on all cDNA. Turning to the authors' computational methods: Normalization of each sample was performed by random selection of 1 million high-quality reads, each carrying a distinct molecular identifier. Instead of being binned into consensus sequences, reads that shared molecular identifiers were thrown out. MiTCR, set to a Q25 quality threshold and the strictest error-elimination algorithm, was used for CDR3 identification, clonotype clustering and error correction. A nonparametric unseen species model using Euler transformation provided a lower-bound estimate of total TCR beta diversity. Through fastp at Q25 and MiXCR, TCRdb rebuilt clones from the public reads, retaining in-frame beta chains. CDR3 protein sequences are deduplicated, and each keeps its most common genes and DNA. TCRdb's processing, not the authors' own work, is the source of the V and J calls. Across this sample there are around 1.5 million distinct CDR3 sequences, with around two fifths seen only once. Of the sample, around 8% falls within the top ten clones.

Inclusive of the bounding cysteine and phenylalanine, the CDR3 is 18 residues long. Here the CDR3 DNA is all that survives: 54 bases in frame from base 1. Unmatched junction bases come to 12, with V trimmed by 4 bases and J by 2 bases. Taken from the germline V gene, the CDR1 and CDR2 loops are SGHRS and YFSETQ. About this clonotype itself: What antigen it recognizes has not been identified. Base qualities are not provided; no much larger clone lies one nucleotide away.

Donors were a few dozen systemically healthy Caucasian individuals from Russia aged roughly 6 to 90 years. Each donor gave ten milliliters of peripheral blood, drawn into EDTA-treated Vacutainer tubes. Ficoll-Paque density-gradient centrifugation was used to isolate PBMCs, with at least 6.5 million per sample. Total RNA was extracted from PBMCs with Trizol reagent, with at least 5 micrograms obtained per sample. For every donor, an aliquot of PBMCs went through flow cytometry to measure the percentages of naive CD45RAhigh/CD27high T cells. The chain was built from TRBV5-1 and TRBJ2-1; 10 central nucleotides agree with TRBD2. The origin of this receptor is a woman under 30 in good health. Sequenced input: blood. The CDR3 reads CASSTLSMSGGAYNEQFF. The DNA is TGCGCCAGCAGCACTCTTTCGATGAGCGGGGGGGCCTACAATGAGCAGTTCTTC.